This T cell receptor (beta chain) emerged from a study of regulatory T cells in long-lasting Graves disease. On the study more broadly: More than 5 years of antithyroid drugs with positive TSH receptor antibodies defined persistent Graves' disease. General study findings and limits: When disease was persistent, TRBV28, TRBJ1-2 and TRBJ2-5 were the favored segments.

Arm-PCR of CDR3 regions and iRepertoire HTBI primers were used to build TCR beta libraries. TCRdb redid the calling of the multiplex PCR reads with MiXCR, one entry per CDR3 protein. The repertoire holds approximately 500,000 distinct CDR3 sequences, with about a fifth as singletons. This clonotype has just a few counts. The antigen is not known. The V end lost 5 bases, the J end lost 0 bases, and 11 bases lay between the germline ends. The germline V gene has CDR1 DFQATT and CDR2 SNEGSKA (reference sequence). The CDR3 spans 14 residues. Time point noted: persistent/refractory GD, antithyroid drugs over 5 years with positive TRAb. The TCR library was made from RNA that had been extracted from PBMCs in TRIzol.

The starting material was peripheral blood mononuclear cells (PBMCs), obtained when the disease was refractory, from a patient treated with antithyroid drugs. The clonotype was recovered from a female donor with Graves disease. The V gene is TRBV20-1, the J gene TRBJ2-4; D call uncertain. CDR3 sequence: CSAEPRLAKNIQYF. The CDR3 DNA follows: TGCAGTGCTGAACCCCGACTAGCCAAAAACATTCAGTACTTC.